This T cell receptor beta chain was observed in a study of blood T cell repertoires in COVID-19. The CDR3 has 15 amino acids. Trimming stripped 4 bases from V and 1 base from J, with 13 bases between. Germline V gene lookup returns CDR1 SQVTM and CDR2 ANQGSEA. Sequencing used immunoSEQ multiplex PCR; TCRdb keeps in-frame clones, though not all of them. The data show a few hundred thousand clones, around 87% seen once. This TCR came from a woman under 30 with acute COVID-19. Sequenced: PBMCs or T cells enriched from blood (not recorded which). The chain links TRBV29-1 to TRBJ2-2; possible D gene TRBD2, 6 bases. DNA of the CDR3: TGCAGCGTTGGTCTCGGCGGGGTGAACACCGGGGAGCTGTTTTTT. It translates to CSVGLGGVNTGELFF.